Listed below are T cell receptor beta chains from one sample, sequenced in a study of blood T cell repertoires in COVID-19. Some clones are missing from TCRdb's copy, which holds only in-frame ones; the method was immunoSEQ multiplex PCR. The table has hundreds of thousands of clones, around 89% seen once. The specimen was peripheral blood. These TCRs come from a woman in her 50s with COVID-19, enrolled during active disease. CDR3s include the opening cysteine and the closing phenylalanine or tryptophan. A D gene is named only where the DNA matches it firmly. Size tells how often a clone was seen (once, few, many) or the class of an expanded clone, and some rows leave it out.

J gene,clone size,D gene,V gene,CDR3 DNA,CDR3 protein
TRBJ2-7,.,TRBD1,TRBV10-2,TGCGCCAGCAGGGGGACAGGGGGAACCTACGAGCAGTACTTC,CASRGTGGTYEQYF
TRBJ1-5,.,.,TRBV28,TGTGCCAGCAGTGCCCCTCGGGTCCTATATCAGCCCCAGCATTTT,CASSAPRVLYQPQHF
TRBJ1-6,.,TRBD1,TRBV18,TGTGCCAGCTCGGCAGGACAGGGGGATAATTCACCCCTCCACTTT,CASSAGQGDNSPLHF
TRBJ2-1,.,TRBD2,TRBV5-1,TGCGCCCGCAGCTTGGGGGCGGGGGGCTCCTACAATGAGCAGTTCTTC,CARSLGAGGSYNEQFF
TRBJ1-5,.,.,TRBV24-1,TGTGCCACCAGCGCGCAGGGCGGTCAGCCCCAGCATTTT,CATSAQGGQPQHF
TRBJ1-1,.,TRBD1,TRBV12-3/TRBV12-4,TGTGCCAGCAGTCCAGGGGGGTCTGAAGCTTTCTTT,CASSPGGSEAFF
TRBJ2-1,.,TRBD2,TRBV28,TGTGCCAGCAGTTCCTGGACTAGCGGGGGGGGCAATGAGCAGTTCTTC,CASSSWTSGGGNEQFF
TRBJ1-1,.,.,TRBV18,TGTGCCAGCTCACCACCGTGGGGGGGCGATAGCACTGAAGCTTTCTTT,CASSPPWGGDSTEAFF
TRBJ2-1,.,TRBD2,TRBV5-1,TGCGCCAGCAGCTTGACACTCGGGGGGGAGCAGTTCTTC,CASSLTLGGEQFF
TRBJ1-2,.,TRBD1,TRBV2,TGTGCCAGCACTCCGGACAGGGTGGATGGGTATGGCTACACCTTC,CASTPDRVDGYGYTF
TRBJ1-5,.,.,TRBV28,TGTGCCAGCAGGCCGCAGGAGGATTATCAGCCCCAGCATTTT,CASRPQEDYQPQHF
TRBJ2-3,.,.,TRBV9,TGTGCCAGCAGCGTATGGGAGGGACACACAGATACGCAGTATTTT,CASSVWEGHTDTQYF
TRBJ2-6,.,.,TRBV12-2,TGTGCAAGTCGCATTACAGGGAACGGGGCCAACGTCCTGACTTTC,CASRITGNGANVLTF
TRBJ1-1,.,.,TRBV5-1,TGCGCCAGCAGCTTAACCCGGAGTAAGAACACTGAAGCTTTCTTT,CASSLTRSKNTEAFF
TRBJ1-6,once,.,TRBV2,TGTGCCAGCAGCTCAGACAGCTATAATTCACCCCTCCACTTT,CASSSDSYNSPLHF
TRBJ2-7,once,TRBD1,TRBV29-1,TGCAGCGCCCTTCCGGGACAGGGGAGGTACGAGCAGTACTTC,CSALPGQGRYEQYF
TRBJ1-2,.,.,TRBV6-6,TGTGCCAGCAGTTTTCCCGCACGGAGGCGATACTATGGCTACACCTTC,CASSFPARRRYYGYTF
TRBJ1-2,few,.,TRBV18,TGTGCCAGCTCTAGTGGGGAGACTCAGAGGTACACCTTC,CASSSGETQRYTF
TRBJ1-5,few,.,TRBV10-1,TGCGCCAGCAGTGATGGGGGCGGTCAGCCCCAGCATTTT,CASSDGGGQPQHF
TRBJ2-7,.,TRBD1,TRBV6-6,TGTGCCAGCAGCTACGACAGGGTAGGAATCTACGAGCAGTACTTC,CASSYDRVGIYEQYF
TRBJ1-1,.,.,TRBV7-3,TGTGCCAGCAGCCCGAACGCCGCGTCTAAGACTTTCTTT,CASSPNAASKTFF
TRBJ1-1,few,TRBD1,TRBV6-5,TGTGCCAGCAGTCGACCACAGGGGGCCTTCACTGAAGCTTTCTTT,CASSRPQGAFTEAFF
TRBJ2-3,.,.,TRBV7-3,TGTGCCAGCAGCTTAATGGGCCACCGGGGTTCTAGCACAGATACGCAGTATTTT,CASSLMGHRGSSTDTQYF
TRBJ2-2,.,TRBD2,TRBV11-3,TGTGCCAGCAGCTTAGGGGGACTAGCGATGACCGGGGAGCTGTTTTTT,CASSLGGLAMTGELFF
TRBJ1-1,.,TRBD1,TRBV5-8,TGTGCCAGCAGCTACACCGGGACAGGGTATATTGGGAACACTGAAGCTTTCTTT,CASSYTGTGYIGNTEAFF
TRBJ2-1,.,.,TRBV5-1,TGCGCCAGCAGCACTCCGGGGATCCCTCCGAATGAGCAGTTCTTC,CASSTPGIPPNEQFF
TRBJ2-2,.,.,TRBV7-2,TGTGCCAGCAGCCTGGACTGGAACGCAGGGGAGCTGTTTTTT,CASSLDWNAGELFF
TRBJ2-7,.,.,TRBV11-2,TGTGCCAGCAGCTTAGCTTTATCGGTTGCCTACGAGCAGTACTTC,CASSLALSVAYEQYF
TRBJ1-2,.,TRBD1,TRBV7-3,TGTGCCAGCAGCGCCCAACAGGGGGCTGGGGGCTACACCTTC,CASSAQQGAGGYTF
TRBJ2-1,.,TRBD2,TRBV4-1,TGCGCCAGCAGCCAAGATCCCAGCGGGGGGGCATCTGAGCAGTTCTTC,CASSQDPSGGASEQFF
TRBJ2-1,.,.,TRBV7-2,TGTGCCAGCAGCTTGTCTAGCGACTCCTACAATGAGCAGTTCTTC,CASSLSSDSYNEQFF
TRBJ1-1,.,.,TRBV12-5,TGTGCTAGTGGTTTGGGGGGAGGGGACACTGAAGCTTTCTTT,CASGLGGGDTEAFF
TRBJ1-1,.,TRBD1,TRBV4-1,TGCGCCAGCAGCCAAGGGACAGGGGTAAACACTGAAGCTTTCTTT,CASSQGTGVNTEAFF
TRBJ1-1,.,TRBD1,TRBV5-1,TGCGCCAGCAGCTTTGAGACAGGGGGGGATACGGCGCCTGAAGCTTTCTTT,CASSFETGGDTAPEAFF
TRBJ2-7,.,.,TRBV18,TGTGCCAGCTCACGCGAAGTTGGCGAGCAGTACTTC,CASSREVGEQYF
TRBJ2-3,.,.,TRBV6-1,TGTGCCAGCAGTGAACTAGGACAGCCAGATACGCAGTATTTT,CASSELGQPDTQYF